The TCR beta chain under discussion was sequenced for a study of T-cell reconstitution after alpha-beta-depleted transplantation in children. General study results and limits: In patients about two months after transplant, alpha-beta T cells reportedly arose from several hundred expanded graft clones. From surviving recipient T cells and thymic progenitors came the high day-60 TCRbeta diversity observed in some patients. T-cell numbers and diversity, one year after transplant, stemmed largely from T cells that were newly produced.

J gave up 2 bases and V 5 bases, and 7 bases lay outside the gene matches. Germline V lookup: CDR1 KGHDR, CDR2 SFDVKD. The CDR3 sequence is 16 residues long. Unique molecular identifiers were used to barcode this TCRbeta library. TCRdb reanalysed the PCR reads using MiXCR and keeps one entry per CDR3 protein. The data contain some 110,000 distinct CDR3 sequences, 10% to 13% of them singletons. As regards this clonotype: Its antigen remains unidentified.

Source: PBMCs, taken before TCRalphabeta/CD19-depleted stem cell transplant. This TCR came from a boy between 2 and 10 years old with acute lymphoblastic leukemia, due to receive a stem cell transplant. This rearrangement joins TRBV24-1 to TRBJ2-3; 9 bases are a match to TRBD2. CDR3: CATSGVLAGHTDTQYF. For the CDR3, the DNA is TGTGCCACCAGTGGGGTGCTAGCGGGACACACAGATACGCAGTATTTT.